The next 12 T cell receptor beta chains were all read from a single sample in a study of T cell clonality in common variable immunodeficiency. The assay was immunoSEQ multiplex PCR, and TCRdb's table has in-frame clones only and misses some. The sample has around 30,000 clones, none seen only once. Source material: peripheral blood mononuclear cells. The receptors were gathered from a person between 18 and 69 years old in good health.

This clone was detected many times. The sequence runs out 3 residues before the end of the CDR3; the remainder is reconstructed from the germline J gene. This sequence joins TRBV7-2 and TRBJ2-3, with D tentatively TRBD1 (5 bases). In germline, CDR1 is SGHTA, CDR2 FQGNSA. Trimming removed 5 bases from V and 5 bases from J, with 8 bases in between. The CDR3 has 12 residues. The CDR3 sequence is CASSLREDTQYF. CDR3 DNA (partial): TGTGCCAGCAGCCTCAGGGAAGATACG.

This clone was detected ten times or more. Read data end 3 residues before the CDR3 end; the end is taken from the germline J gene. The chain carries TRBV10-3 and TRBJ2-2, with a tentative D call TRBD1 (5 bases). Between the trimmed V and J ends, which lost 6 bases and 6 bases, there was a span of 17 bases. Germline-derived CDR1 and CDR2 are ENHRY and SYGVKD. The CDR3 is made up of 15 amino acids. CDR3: CAIRDLTRESGELFF. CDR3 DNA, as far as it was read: TGTGCCATCAGAGATTTAACCAGGGAATCCGGGGAG.

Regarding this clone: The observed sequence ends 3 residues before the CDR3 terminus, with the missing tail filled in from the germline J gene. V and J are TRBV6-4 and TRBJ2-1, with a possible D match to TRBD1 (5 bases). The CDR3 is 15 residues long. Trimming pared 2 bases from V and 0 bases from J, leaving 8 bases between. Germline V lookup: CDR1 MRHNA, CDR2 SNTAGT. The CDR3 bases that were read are TGTGCCAGCAGTGACGGGCAGGGCTCCTACAATGAG. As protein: CASSDGQGSYNE. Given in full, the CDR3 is CASSDGQGSYNEQFF.

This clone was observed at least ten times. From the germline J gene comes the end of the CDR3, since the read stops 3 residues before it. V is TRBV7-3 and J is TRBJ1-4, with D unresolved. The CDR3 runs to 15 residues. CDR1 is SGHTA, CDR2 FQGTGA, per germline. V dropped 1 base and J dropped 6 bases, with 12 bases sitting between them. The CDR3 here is CASSLNHRADEKLFF. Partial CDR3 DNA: TGTGCCAGCAGCTTAAATCATAGGGCAGATGAAAAA.

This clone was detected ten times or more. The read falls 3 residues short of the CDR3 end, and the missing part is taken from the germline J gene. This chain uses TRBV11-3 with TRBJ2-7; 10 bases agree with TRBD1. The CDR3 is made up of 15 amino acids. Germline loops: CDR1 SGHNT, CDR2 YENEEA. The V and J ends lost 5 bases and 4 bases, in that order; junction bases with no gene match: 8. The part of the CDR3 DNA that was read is TGTGCCAGCAGCCTCCGAGGGACAGGGGCATACGAG. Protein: CASSLRGTGAYE. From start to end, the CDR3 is CASSLRGTGAYEQYF. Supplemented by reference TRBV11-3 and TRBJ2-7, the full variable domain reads EAGVVQSPRYKIIEKKQPVAFWCNPISGHNTLYWYLQNLGQGPELLIRYENEEAVDDSQLPKDRFSAERLKGVDSTLKIQPAELGDSAVYLCASSLRGTGAYEQYFGPGTRLTVT.

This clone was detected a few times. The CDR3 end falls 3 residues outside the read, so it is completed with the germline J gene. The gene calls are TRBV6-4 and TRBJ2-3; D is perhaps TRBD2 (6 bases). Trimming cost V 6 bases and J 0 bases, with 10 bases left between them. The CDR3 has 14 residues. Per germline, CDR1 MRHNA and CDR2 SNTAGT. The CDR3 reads CASSPGLSTDTQYF. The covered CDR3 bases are TGTGCCAGCAGCCCGGGACTCAGCACAGATACG.

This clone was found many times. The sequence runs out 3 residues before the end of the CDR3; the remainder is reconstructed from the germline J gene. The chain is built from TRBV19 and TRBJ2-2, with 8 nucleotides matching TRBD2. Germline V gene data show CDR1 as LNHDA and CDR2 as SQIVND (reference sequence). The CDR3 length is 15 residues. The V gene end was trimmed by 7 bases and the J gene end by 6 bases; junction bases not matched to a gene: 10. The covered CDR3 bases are TGTGCCAGTAACCGGGGGAGCGGGGGCCCCGGGGAG. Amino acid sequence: CASNRGSGGPGE. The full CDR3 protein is CASNRGSGGPGELFF. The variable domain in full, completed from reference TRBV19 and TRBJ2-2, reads DGGITQSPKYLFRKEGQNVTLSCEQNLNHDAMYWYRQDPGQGLRLIYYSQIVNDFQKGDIAEGYSVSREKKESFPLTVTSAQKNPTAFYLCASNRGSGGPGELFFGEGSRLTVL.

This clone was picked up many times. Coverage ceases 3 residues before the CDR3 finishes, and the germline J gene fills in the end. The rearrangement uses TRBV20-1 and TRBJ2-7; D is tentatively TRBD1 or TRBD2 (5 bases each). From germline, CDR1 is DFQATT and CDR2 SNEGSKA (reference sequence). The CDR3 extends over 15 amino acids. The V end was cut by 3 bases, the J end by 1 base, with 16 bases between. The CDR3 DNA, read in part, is TGCAGTGCTAGTAAGGGGAGATGGTCTTCCTACGAG. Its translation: CSASKGRWSSYE. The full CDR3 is CSASKGRWSSYEQYF.

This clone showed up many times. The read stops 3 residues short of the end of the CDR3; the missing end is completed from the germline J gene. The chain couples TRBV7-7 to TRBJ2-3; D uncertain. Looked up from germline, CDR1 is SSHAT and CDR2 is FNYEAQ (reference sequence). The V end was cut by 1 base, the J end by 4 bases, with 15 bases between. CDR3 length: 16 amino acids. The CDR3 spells CASSLVDPKGADTQYF. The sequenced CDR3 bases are TGTGCCAGCAGCTTAGTGGATCCCAAGGGTGCAGATACG.

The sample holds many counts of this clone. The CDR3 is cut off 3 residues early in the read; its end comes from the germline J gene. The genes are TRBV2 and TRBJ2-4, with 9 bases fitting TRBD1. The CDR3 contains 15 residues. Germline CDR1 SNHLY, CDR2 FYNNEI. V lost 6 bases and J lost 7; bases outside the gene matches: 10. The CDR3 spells CASSAARGTGNIQYF. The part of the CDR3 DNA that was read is TGTGCCAGCAGCGCCGCCCGCGGGACAGGGAACATT.

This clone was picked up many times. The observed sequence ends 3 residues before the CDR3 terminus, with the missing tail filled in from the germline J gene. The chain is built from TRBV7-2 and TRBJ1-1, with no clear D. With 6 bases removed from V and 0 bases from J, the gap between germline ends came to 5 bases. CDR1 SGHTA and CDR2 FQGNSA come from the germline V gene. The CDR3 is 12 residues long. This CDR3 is CASSIMNTEAFF. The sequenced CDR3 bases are TGTGCCAGCAGTATTATGAACACTGAA.

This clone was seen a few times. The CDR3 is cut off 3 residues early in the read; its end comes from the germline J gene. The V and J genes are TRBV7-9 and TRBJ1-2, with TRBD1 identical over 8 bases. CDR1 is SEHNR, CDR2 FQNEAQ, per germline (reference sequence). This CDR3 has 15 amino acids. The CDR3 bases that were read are TGTGCCAGCAGCTCTGGACAGGGCACCCACTACGAC. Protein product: CASSSGQGTHYD. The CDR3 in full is CASSSGQGTHYDYTF.